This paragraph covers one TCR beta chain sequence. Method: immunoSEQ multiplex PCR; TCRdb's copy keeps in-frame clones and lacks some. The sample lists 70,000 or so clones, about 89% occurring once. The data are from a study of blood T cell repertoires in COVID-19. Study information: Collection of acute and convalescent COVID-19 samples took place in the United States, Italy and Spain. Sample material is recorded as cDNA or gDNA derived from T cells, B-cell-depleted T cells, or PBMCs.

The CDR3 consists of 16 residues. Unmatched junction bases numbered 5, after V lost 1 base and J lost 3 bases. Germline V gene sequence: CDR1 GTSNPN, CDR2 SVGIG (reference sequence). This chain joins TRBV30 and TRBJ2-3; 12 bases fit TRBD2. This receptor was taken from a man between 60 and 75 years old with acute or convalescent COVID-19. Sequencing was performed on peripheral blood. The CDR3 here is CAWSGLAGAATDTQYF. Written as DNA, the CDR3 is TGTGCCTGGAGTGGACTAGCGGGGGCGGCGACAGATACGCAGTATTTT.